Reported below is one TCR beta chain. Its target is not known. The entry originates in a study of CD8 T cells in Susac syndrome. Notes on the study in general: It was acknowledged in the study that the number of individuals who were included in its TCR sequencing and HLA analysis was relatively small.

cDNA came from about 0.5 to 1 ug RNA primed by random hexamers. Amplification of TCR beta CDR3 by immunoSEQ multiplex PCR spanned 54 Vbeta and 13 Jbeta. TCRdb independently ran MiXCR on the immunoSEQ multiplex PCR reads; one entry per CDR3 protein. Of about 120,000 distinct CDR3 sequences in the sample, around nine tenths are singletons; the top ten hold around 0.14%. Both CD4+ and CD8+ T cells were negatively isolated, and TEMRA cells underwent FACS enrichment. Trimming removed 1 base from V and 3 bases from J; junction bases left unmatched: 3. This CDR3 is built from 16 residues. V gene TRBV12-3 or TRBV12-4 combines with J gene TRBJ2-1; 10 bases are shared with TRBD2. The sample comprised CD4+ T cells from PBMCs. This TCR was recovered from a human donor in good health. The CDR3 spells CASSLEREGVYNEQFF. The CDR3 DNA reads TGTGCCAGCAGTTTAGAGCGGGAGGGTGTCTACAATGAGCAGTTCTTC.